The rows below give T cell receptor beta chains drawn from one sample of a study of blood T cell repertoires in COVID-19. Profiling relied on immunoSEQ multiplex PCR, and the TCRdb table lists in-frame clones only, not all of them. The sample lists approximately 170,000 clones; over 65% were seen once. Source material: PBMCs or T cells enriched from blood (not recorded which). The origin of the receptors is a woman aged 45-65 years who had recovered from COVID-19. CDR3s include the opening cysteine and the closing phenylalanine or tryptophan. A D gene is named only where the DNA matches it firmly. Clone sizes are given selectively: once, few, many, or a class where the clone is expanded.

j_gene	abundance	v_gene	d_gene	CDR3nt	CDR3aa
TRBJ2-2	NA	TRBV7-9	TRBD2	TGTGCCAGCAGCCCCCCCGGCCGGGAGGGCACCGGGGAGCTGTTTTTT	CASSPPGREGTGELFF
TRBJ1-1	NA	TRBV7-3	NA	TGTGCCAGCAGCTCCGGACAAAACACTGAAGCTTTCTTT	CASSSGQNTEAFF
TRBJ1-6	NA	TRBV12-3/TRBV12-4	NA	TGTGCCAGCAGTTTGGGCAGCTGGTCACCCCTCCACTTT	CASSLGSWSPLHF
TRBJ1-3	NA	TRBV7-3	NA	TGTGCCAGCAGCCCCCGTGTTCAGGGAAACACCATATATTTT	CASSPRVQGNTIYF
TRBJ1-4	once	TRBV5-1	TRBD1	TGCGCCAGCAGCTTGGGACAGGGGGAACTGTTTTTT	CASSLGQGELFF
TRBJ2-3	NA	TRBV6-6	TRBD1	TGTGCCAGCAGTCACGGACAGGGGTGGACAGATACGCAGTATTTT	CASSHGQGWTDTQYF
TRBJ1-2	NA	TRBV18	TRBD1	TGTGCCAGCTCCTTGGACAGGGCCTATGGCTACACCTTC	CASSLDRAYGYTF
TRBJ2-1	NA	TRBV7-6	NA	TGTGCCAGCAGCTCCCATAATGAGCAGTTCTTC	CASSSHNEQFF
TRBJ2-1	NA	TRBV9	TRBD1	TGTGCCAGCAGCTCCTCCCGGACAGGGGGTACGACCAATGAGCAGTTCTTC	CASSSSRTGGTTNEQFF
TRBJ1-3	few	TRBV7-9	NA	TGTGCCAGCAGCCTATCTGGAAACACCATATATTTT	CASSLSGNTIYF
TRBJ1-1	NA	TRBV5-1	TRBD1	TGCGCCAGCAGCTTGGACAGGGGATCCACTGAAGCTTTCTTT	CASSLDRGSTEAFF
TRBJ1-2	NA	TRBV5-1	NA	TGCGCCAGCAGCTTGGACAGGCCGCCTAACTATGGCTACACCTTC	CASSLDRPPNYGYTF
TRBJ1-6	few	TRBV9	NA	TGTGCCAGCAGCGTAGGGTCCGGACTGAATTCACCCCTCCACTTT	CASSVGSGLNSPLHF
TRBJ1-1	NA	TRBV28	NA	TGTGCCAGCAGTTCCCTGGGGGGTATTACTGAAGCTTTCTTT	CASSSLGGITEAFF
TRBJ2-5	NA	TRBV30	TRBD2	TGTGCCTGGAGTGTAAGCGGGGGGTCGCTCGGGACCCAGTACTTC	CAWSVSGGSLGTQYF
TRBJ1-2	NA	TRBV19	TRBD1	TGTGCCAGTAGTATTCACCCGGGACAGGGTTTGGATGGCTACACCTTC	CASSIHPGQGLDGYTF
TRBJ1-1	NA	TRBV6-1	NA	TGTGCCAGCAGTGAGTTACAGGGCCTGAACACTGAAGCTTTCTTT	CASSELQGLNTEAFF
TRBJ2-2	NA	TRBV5-1	TRBD2	TGCGCCAGCAGCTTCGGACTAGCGGGGGACACCGGGGAGCTGTTTTTT	CASSFGLAGDTGELFF
TRBJ1-2	NA	TRBV5-1	TRBD1	TGCGCCAGCAGCGCCTGGGACAGGGGGGACTATGGCTACACCTTC	CASSAWDRGDYGYTF
TRBJ1-2	NA	TRBV28	TRBD1	TGTGCCAGCAGTCGCCCCGGGACAGGGGACTATGGCTACACCTTC	CASSRPGTGDYGYTF
TRBJ1-3	NA	TRBV6-1	NA	TGTGCCAGCAGTGCTATCGCGGGACTGCCCGGGACTGGAAACACCATATATTTT	CASSAIAGLPGTGNTIYF
TRBJ1-1	NA	TRBV3-1/TRBV3-2	TRBD1	TGTGCCAGCAGCCAAGAAGGGGACAGCCAGGACACTGAAGCTTTCTTT	CASSQEGDSQDTEAFF
TRBJ2-1	NA	TRBV5-1	TRBD2	TGCGCCAGCAGCTTGGCGGGTTTCCGGGGGGGCTACAATGAGCAGTTCTTC	CASSLAGFRGGYNEQFF
TRBJ1-5	NA	TRBV9	NA	TGTGCCAGCAGCAAGGGGTCTGGAAATCAGCCCCAGCATTTT	CASSKGSGNQPQHF
TRBJ2-5	NA	TRBV30	TRBD2	TGTGCCTGGTGCGGGACTAGCGGTCCTCAAGAGACCCAGTACTTC	CAWCGTSGPQETQYF
TRBJ2-1	few	TRBV7-9	NA	TGTGCCAGCAGCTCAAGACCGTTGGGGAAAAGACAACTAGGTGAGCAGTTCTTC	CASSSRPLGKRQLGEQFF
TRBJ1-1	few	TRBV18	TRBD1	TGTGCCAGCTCACCACCGAGTCCAGGGGGAAACACTGAAGCTTTCTTT	CASSPPSPGGNTEAFF
TRBJ2-5	NA	TRBV5-4	NA	TGTGCCAGCAGCCCGGCGACAGGTTTACAAGAGACCCAGTACTTC	CASSPATGLQETQYF
TRBJ2-3	NA	TRBV15	TRBD2	TGTGCCACCAGCAGAGTGACTAGCGGGGGGTCAGATACGCAGTATTTT	CATSRVTSGGSDTQYF
TRBJ1-4	NA	TRBV7-9	NA	TGTGCCAGCAGCCCCAGTCCTAATGAAAAACTGTTTTTT	CASSPSPNEKLFF
TRBJ2-1	few	TRBV24-1	TRBD1	TGTGCCACCGGGGACAGGGGGTTGAAGCAGTTCTTC	CATGDRGLKQFF
TRBJ1-3	NA	TRBV5-1	TRBD1	TGCGCCAGCAGCGAAGGACAGGGCTCTGGAAACACCATATATTTT	CASSEGQGSGNTIYF
TRBJ2-5	NA	TRBV27	TRBD1	TGTGCCAGCAGTTTCTCCAGGGGGCTATCGGAGACCCAGTACTTC	CASSFSRGLSETQYF
TRBJ2-3	NA	TRBV12-3/TRBV12-4	NA	TGTGCCAGCAGCTATTACTCAGATACGCAGTATTTT	CASSYYSDTQYF
TRBJ2-1	NA	TRBV5-1	NA	TGCGCCAGCAGCTTGGGAACAGGGTTTTCCTACAATGAGCAGTTCTTC	CASSLGTGFSYNEQFF
TRBJ2-1	NA	TRBV9	NA	TGTGCCAGCAGCGTCCCATCACCGACAGCGCCCGAGTTCTTC	CASSVPSPTAPEFF
TRBJ1-6	NA	TRBV5-1	TRBD1	TGCGCCAGCTCAGAATACAGGGGGCGCGGGTTCGCCTATAATTCACCCCTCCACTTT	CASSEYRGRGFAYNSPLHF